The 9 T cell receptor beta chains listed next were all sequenced from one sample in a study of radiation and T cells in renal cell carcinoma. Clones were sequenced by immunoSEQ multiplex PCR, and TCRdb holds only the in-frame ones, with some missing. The repertoire includes 40,000 to 60,000 clones, 65% to 90% of them detected once, and 30% to 35% sits in the top ten. As for time point: baseline pretreatment blood. The treatment is: 15 Gy SBRT to primary tumor, nephrectomy 4 weeks later. The source was blood, collected from a patient whose treatment included radiotherapy and nephrectomy. The source of these receptors is a woman aged 65 to 85 with renal cell carcinoma.

The chain is built from TRBV9 and TRBJ1-4; D remains ambiguous. V was pared by 0 bases and J by 8 bases, with 14 bases between. The CDR3 loop spans 15 amino acids. The germline V gene has CDR1 SGDLS and CDR2 YYNGEE. CDR3 bases: TGTGCCAGCAGCGTAGGAACGGGGATGAGGGAAAAACTGTTTTTT. Encoded protein: CASSVGTGMREKLFF.

V usage is TRBV4-2 and J usage is TRBJ2-6, with D uncertain. The V end was cut by 1 base, the J end by 1 base, with 11 bases between. This CDR3 is 17 amino acids long. Germline assignment: CDR1 LGHNA and CDR2 YNFKEQ. The DNA for the CDR3 is TGTGCCAGCAGCCAAGCTGCCGTATCGTCTGGGGCCAACGTCCTGACTTTC. Its protein product is CASSQAAVSSGANVLTF.

The chain employs TRBV9 and TRBJ1-1; 7 bases agree with TRBD1. Per germline, CDR1 SGDLS and CDR2 YYNGEE. V was clipped by 4 bases and J by 6 bases; unmatched bases: 9. The length of the CDR3 is 14 residues. The CDR3, as DNA: TGTGCCAGCAGCCCGCAGACAGGGAATGCTGAAGCTTTCTTT. The encoded protein is CASSPQTGNAEAFF.

The gene calls are TRBV4-2 and TRBJ2-1; D ambiguous. This CDR3 is built from 16 residues. Per the germline V gene, CDR1 is LGHNA and CDR2 is YNFKEQ. Trimming shortened V by 1 base and J by 4 bases, and 14 bases separated the two germline ends. The CDR3 reads CASSQVHAVGYNEQFF. CDR3 nucleotides: TGTGCCAGCAGCCAAGTCCACGCGGTGGGGTACAATGAGCAGTTCTTC.

The chain combines TRBV7-2 with TRBJ1-1; the D is unclear. V dropped 4 bases and J dropped 0 bases, with 6 bases sitting between them. CDR1 and CDR2 from the germline V gene are SGHTA and FQGNSA. The CDR3 runs to 13 residues. The CDR3 sequence is CASSSVLNTEAFF. The DNA for the CDR3 is TGTGCCAGCAGCTCCGTCTTGAACACTGAAGCTTTCTTT.

This chain joins TRBV14 and TRBJ2-3; D gene unclear. The germline gives CDR1 SGHDN, CDR2 FVKESK. This CDR3 region has 15 residues. Trimming pared 2 bases from V and 0 bases from J, leaving 9 bases between. The CDR3 coding sequence is TGTGCCAGCAGCCAATTACACCCTAGCACAGATACGCAGTATTTT. This gives the protein CASSQLHPSTDTQYF.

The chain uses TRBV7-2 and TRBJ2-2; 7 positions match TRBD2. Looked up from germline, CDR1 is SGHTA and CDR2 is FQGNSA. This CDR3 is 16 amino acids long. With V trimmed by 1 base and J by 1 base, 3 bases remained unmatched. CDR3 in amino acids: CASSLELAVNTGELFF. In nucleotides, the CDR3 is TGTGCCAGCAGCTTAGAGCTAGCGGTGAACACCGGGGAGCTGTTTTTT.

The genes are TRBV5-4 and TRBJ2-7; D possibly corresponds to TRBD1 (5 bases). The V end lost 3 bases, the J end lost 6 bases, and 13 bases lay between the germline ends. The length of the CDR3 is 13 residues. Germline CDR1 and CDR2: SGHNT and YYREEE (reference sequence). This chain's CDR3 is CASSYYYQGEQYF. DNA of the CDR3: TGTGCCAGCAGCTACTACTACCAGGGCGAGCAGTACTTC.

The chain couples TRBV10-3 to TRBJ1-2, with a weak D call TRBD1 (6 bases). Trimming took 4 bases from V and 0 from J, leaving 21 bases between them. Germline CDR1 is ENHRY and CDR2 is SYGVKD. This CDR3 is built from 18 residues. The CDR3 sequence is CAISGGGTSGGANYGYTF. The DNA for the CDR3 is TGTGCCATCAGTGGCGGAGGGACATCGGGCGGGGCTAACTATGGCTACACCTTC.